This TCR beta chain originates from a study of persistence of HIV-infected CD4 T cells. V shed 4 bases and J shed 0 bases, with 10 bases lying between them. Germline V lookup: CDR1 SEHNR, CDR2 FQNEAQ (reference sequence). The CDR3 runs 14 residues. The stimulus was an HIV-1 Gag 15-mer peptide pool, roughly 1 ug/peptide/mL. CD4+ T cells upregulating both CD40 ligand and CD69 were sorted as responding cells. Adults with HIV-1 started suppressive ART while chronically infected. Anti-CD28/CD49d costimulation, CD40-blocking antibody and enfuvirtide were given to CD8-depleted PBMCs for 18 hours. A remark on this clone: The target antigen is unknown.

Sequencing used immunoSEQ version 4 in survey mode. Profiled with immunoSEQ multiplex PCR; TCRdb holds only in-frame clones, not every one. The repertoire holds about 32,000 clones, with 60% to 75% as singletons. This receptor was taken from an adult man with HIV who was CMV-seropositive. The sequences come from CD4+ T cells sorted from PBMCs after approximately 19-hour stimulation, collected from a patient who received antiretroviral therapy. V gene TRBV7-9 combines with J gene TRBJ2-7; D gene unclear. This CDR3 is CASSSIRRSYEQYF. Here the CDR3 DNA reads TGTGCCAGCAGCTCGATCCGACGCTCCTACGAGCAGTACTTC.